The T cell receptor (beta chain) under discussion was sequenced for a study of vaccination effects on CD4 cells after COVID-19. Note on this clone: Its antigen is unidentified.

The V end lost 5 bases, the J end lost 0 bases, and 7 bases lay between the germline ends. The CDR3 runs 13 residues. Germline loops: CDR1 MNHEY, CDR2 SVGAGI. Sequenced by immunoSEQ multiplex PCR; TCRdb stores in-frame clones only, minus some. Of about 61,000 clones in the sample, approximately 80% were seen once. With the ViraFEST assay, the study expanded antigen-specific CD4+ T cells using viral peptide pools, then sequenced them. The culture ran for 10 days, and then CD4+ T cells were isolated. The specimen was CD4+ T cells from PBMCs cultured with HCoV-229E spike peptides, collected before COVID-19 vaccination. The source is a human donor who received a COVID-19 vaccine. The chain uses TRBV6-5 and TRBJ1-2; D is uncertain. The CDR3 reads CASSTGSNYGYTF. The CDR3 nucleotides are TGTGCCAGCAGTACGGGGTCTAACTATGGCTACACCTTC.